This entry lists 27 T cell receptor beta chains sequenced from one sample in a study of spatial heterogeneity in lung cancer. Their antigens remain unidentified. The study's findings and limits: Tumor mutation count correlated with how many alpha and beta TCRs expanded intratumorally.

In TCRdb, the 5' RACE reads were re-called with MiXCR into one record per CDR3 protein. The sample records roughly 2,300 distinct CDR3 sequences, 35% to 45% being singletons. Time point of the sample: sample taken at primary tumor resection. The material was lung tumor tissue, obtained at surgery. Receptors were obtained from a male donor with early-stage non-small cell lung cancer.

This clonotype was picked up one time. The chain combines TRBV7-9 with TRBJ1-1; TRBD1 might be the D (5 bases). CDR3 size: 15 residues. Per the germline V gene, CDR1 is SEHNR and CDR2 is FQNEAQ (reference sequence). V gave up 0 bases and J gave up 1 base, with 9 bases separating them. In nucleotides, the CDR3 is TGTGCCAGCAGCTTAGCCCAGGGCCAGAACACTGAAGCTTTCTTT. It is translated as CASSLAQGQNTEAFF. The full variable domain, its missing parts supplied by reference TRBV7-9 and TRBJ1-1, is DTGVSQNPRHKITKRGQNVTFRCDPISEHNRLYWYRQTLGQGPEFLTYFQNEAQLEKSRLLSDRFSAERPKGSFSTLEIQRTEQGDSAMYLCASSLAQGQNTEAFFGQGTRLTVV.

The DNA for the CDR3 is TGTGCCAGCAGTTCCCAGGGGTACCAAGAGACCCAGTACTTC. Its protein product is CASSSQGYQETQYF. The chain combines TRBV12-3 or TRBV12-4 with TRBJ2-5, with D perhaps TRBD1 (6 bases). Trimming shortened V by 4 bases and J by 0 bases, and 9 bases separated the two germline ends. The CDR3 has 14 residues.

This chain connects TRBV12-3 or TRBV12-4 to TRBJ1-5, with D maybe TRBD1 (5 bases). V gave up 6 bases and J gave up 5 bases, with 14 bases separating them. The CDR3 sequence is 14 residues long. CDR3 protein: CASRISGTDQPQHF. The CDR3 DNA reads as TGTGCCAGCAGGATATCAGGGACGGATCAGCCCCAGCATTTT.

In its sample, this clonotype is medium-sized. This CDR3 reads CASSPVGTGAGTDTQYF. The DNA for the CDR3 is TGTGCCAGCAGCCCGGTAGGGACAGGGGCGGGCACAGATACGCAGTATTTT. This chain links TRBV7-3 with TRBJ2-3; 10 bases fit TRBD1. The V and J ends lost 5 bases and 1 base, in that order; junction bases with no gene match: 9. The CDR3 is 17 amino acids. CDR1 is SGHTA, CDR2 FQGTGA, per germline.

V gene TRBV12-3 or TRBV12-4 combines with J gene TRBJ1-1; 7 bases fit TRBD1. The CDR3 length is 15 residues. The ends lost 6 bases at V and 3 bases at J; junction bases unmatched: 10. CDR3 in DNA: TGTGCCAGCAGAGATTCGAGGGGGCGATACACTGAAGCTTTCTTT. Amino acid sequence: CASRDSRGRYTEAFF.

This clonotype ranks as medium-sized. The V and J genes are TRBV7-2 and TRBJ2-3; D uncertain. The length of the CDR3 is 13 residues. V lost 1 base to trimming and J lost 0 bases, with 2 bases between them. CDR1 and CDR2 from the germline V gene are SGHTA and FQGNSA. The CDR3 protein is CASSLDSTDTQYF. DNA for the CDR3: TGTGCCAGCAGCTTAGACAGCACAGATACGCAGTATTTT.

This clonotype has a single count. The V call is TRBV6-2 or TRBV6-3, the J call TRBJ2-4; D remains unclear. CDR3 size: 13 residues. V lost 5 bases and J 1 base, leaving 6 bases between the germline ends. The germline V gene has CDR1 MNHEY and CDR2 SVGEGT. CDR3 loop: CASSNDAKNIQYF. In DNA, the CDR3 is TGTGCCAGCAGTAACGACGCCAAAAACATTCAGTACTTC.

The chain combines TRBV9 with TRBJ2-1; tentatively, D is TRBD2 (6 bases). The CDR3 length is 13 residues. V gave up 7 bases and J gave up 0 bases, with 8 bases separating them. Germline V CDR1 and CDR2: SGDLS, YYNGEE. The CDR3 protein is CASGGSSYNEQFF. As DNA, the CDR3 is TGTGCCAGCGGAGGGAGCTCCTACAATGAGCAGTTCTTC. The variable domain in full, completed from reference TRBV9 and TRBJ2-1, reads DSGVTQTPKHLITATGQRVTLRCSPRSGDLSVYWYQQSLDQGLQFLIQYYNGEERAKGNILERFSAQQFPDLHSELNLSSLELGDSALYFCASGGSSYNEQFFGPGTRLTVL.

This clonotype occurred many times. The CDR3 is CASSEDGNTGELFF. CDR3 nucleotides: TGTGCCAGCAGTGAGGACGGGAACACCGGGGAGCTGTTTTTT. This chain connects TRBV6-4 to TRBJ2-2; D call uncertain. The CDR3 totals 14 residues. V dropped 3 bases and J dropped 1 base, with 6 bases sitting between them. Germline CDR1 reads MRHNA; CDR2 reads SNTAGT.

This clonotype has a count of ten or more. The chain joins TRBV28 to TRBJ2-5; TRBD1 matches at 7 bases. This CDR3 has 13 residues. The V and J ends lost 6 bases and 5 bases, in that order; junction bases with no gene match: 6. In germline, CDR1 is MDHEN, CDR2 SYDVKM. The DNA of the CDR3 is TGTGCCAGCAGACTTACAGGGGACGAGACCCAGTACTTC. Residues: CASRLTGDETQYF.

Judged by abundance, this clonotype is large. The chain uses TRBV7-9 and TRBJ2-1; the match to TRBD2 covers 9 bases. The CDR3 has 16 amino acids. Germline V gene data show CDR1 as SEHNR and CDR2 as FQNEAQ (reference sequence). V trimming: 4 bases; J trimming: 5 bases; junction bases outside the gene matches: 9. CDR3 protein: CASSSPTSGAHNEQFF. CDR3 nucleotides: TGTGCCAGCAGCTCCCCGACTAGCGGAGCTCACAATGAGCAGTTCTTC.

By its share, this clonotype is large. The J gene is TRBJ2-3, the V gene TRBV20-1, with TRBD2 matching 9 bases. In germline, CDR1 is DFQATT, CDR2 SNEGSKA (reference sequence). CDR3 length: 15 amino acids. V gave up 6 bases and J gave up 1 base; unmatched junction bases: 8. CDR3 DNA sequence: TGCAGTGCCTCCGGACTAGCGAGTGGCACAGATACGCAGTATTTT. This codes for CSASGLASGTDTQYF.

This clonotype qualifies as large. The chain employs TRBV28 and TRBJ2-7, with D possibly being TRBD1 (6 bases). The CDR3 contains 15 residues. V was clipped by 3 bases and J by 0 bases, with 12 bases between them. Germline V gene data show CDR1 as MDHEN and CDR2 as SYDVKM. The chain's CDR3 is CASSLTGFLSYEQYF. As DNA, the CDR3 is TGTGCCAGCAGTTTGACAGGTTTCCTCTCCTACGAGCAGTACTTC.

This clonotype showed up many times. CDR3 in amino acids: CASSFGAPPHYEQFF. DNA for the CDR3: TGTGCCAGCAGTTTCGGGGCCCCTCCGCACTATGAGCAGTTCTTC. The V gene is TRBV27, the J gene TRBJ2-1; D assignment may be TRBD1 or TRBD2 (5 bases each). Germline loops: CDR1 MNHEY, CDR2 SMNVEV (reference sequence). The CDR3 covers 15 residues. Trimming shortened V by 3 bases and J by 8 bases, and 17 bases separated the two germline ends.

For this clonotype: This may be a read error: a much more frequent sequence differs by one nucleotide. This chain links TRBV5-1 with TRBJ2-1; D ambiguous. CDR1 is SGHRS, CDR2 YFSETQ, per germline. The CDR3 extends over 14 amino acids. CDR3 amino acids: CASSLGPGSNEQLF. Here the CDR3 DNA reads TGCGCCAGCAGCTTGGGCCCCGGTTCCAATGAGCAGTTGTTC.

By its share, this clonotype is large (0.1 to 1%). The chain links TRBV6-2 or TRBV6-3 to TRBJ2-5, with 16 nucleotides matching TRBD2. The CDR3 runs to 16 residues. The V and J ends lost 5 bases and 10 bases, in that order; junction bases with no gene match: 10. CDR1 MNHEY and CDR2 SVGEGT come from the germline V gene. The CDR3 here is CASSPGTSGRGISQYF. The CDR3 region has the DNA TGTGCCAGCAGTCCCGGGACTAGCGGGAGGGGGATTAGCCAGTACTTC.

This clonotype is deemed medium-sized (0.01 to 0.1%). The V call is TRBV5-1, the J call TRBJ2-3, with TRBD2 matching over 11 bases. CDR1 SGHRS and CDR2 YFSETQ come from the germline V gene. The CDR3 spans 16 residues. The J segment lost 0 bases and the V segment lost 4 bases, leaving 4 bases of the junction unmatched. The CDR3 sequence is CASSRTSGSSTDTQYF. The CDR3 nucleotides read TGCGCCAGCAGCCGGACTAGCGGGTCTAGCACAGATACGCAGTATTTT.

This clonotype was recorded a few times. This rearrangement joins TRBV6-2 or TRBV6-3 to TRBJ2-5, with D maybe TRBD1 (5 bases). Germline CDR1 reads MNHEY; CDR2 reads SVGEGT. CDR3 size: 13 residues. With 2 bases removed from V and 10 bases from J, the gap between germline ends came to 14 bases. The CDR3 reads CASSYALIGDQYF. In DNA, the CDR3 is TGTGCCAGCAGTTACGCCCTAATAGGGGACCAGTACTTC.

The sample holds one count of this clonotype. V and J are TRBV4-3 and TRBJ1-2; no clear D gene. V lost 2 bases and J 5 bases, leaving 15 bases between the germline ends. The CDR3 is made up of 15 amino acids. Germline-derived CDR1 and CDR2 are LGHNA and YSLEER. The CDR3 loop is CASSQRRTAEYGYTF. The CDR3 region has the DNA TGCGCCAGCAGCCAACGCAGGACGGCGGAATATGGCTACACCTTC.

This clonotype is medium-sized by share. The chain has TRBV13 and TRBJ1-5, with D maybe TRBD1 (5 bases). Germline assignment: CDR1 PRHDT and CDR2 FYEKMQ (reference sequence). V was trimmed by 5 bases and J by 11 bases, leaving 13 bases between them. The CDR3 runs 12 residues. The CDR3 nucleotides are TGTGCCAGCAGCGCCCAGGGCTCAGCCCAGCATTTT. It codes for CASSAQGSAQHF.

This clonotype appeared a few times. V gene TRBV12-3 or TRBV12-4 combines with J gene TRBJ2-1, with D possibly being TRBD2 (5 bases). With 5 bases removed from V and 6 bases from J, the gap between germline ends came to 14 bases. The CDR3 is 14 amino acids. The CDR3 coding sequence is TGTGCCAGCAGTCTGATTGGACTCAGCAATGAGCAGTTCTTC. Protein product: CASSLIGLSNEQFF.

On this clonotype: One end of the junction varies from germline; a read error may be responsible. The chain is built from TRBV20-1 and TRBJ2-1, with 8 bases matching TRBD2. The CDR3 totals 13 residues. In germline, CDR1 is DFQATT, CDR2 SNEGSKA (reference sequence). For the CDR3, the DNA is TGCAGTGCTAGAGACCTCACTCGGGGGGGAGTCCTCTTC. Protein: CSARDLTRGGVLF.

In its sample, this clonotype is medium-sized. The chain has TRBV7-3 and TRBJ2-1, with D possibly matching TRBD2 (6 bases). The CDR3 loop spans 17 amino acids. The V gene lost 5 bases and the J gene lost 7 bases, with 24 bases spanning the gap. Per the germline V gene, CDR1 is SGHTA and CDR2 is FQGTGA. The CDR3 nucleotides read TGTGCCAGCAGCGTAGCTCCTACTAGCAGTGCGGGGAATGAGCAGTTCTTC. Translated, it gives CASSVAPTSSAGNEQFF.

This clonotype is classed as medium-sized. V and J are TRBV28 and TRBJ2-1, with D possibly matching TRBD2 (5 bases). CDR3 length: 15 amino acids. Per germline, CDR1 MDHEN and CDR2 SYDVKM. Between the trimmed V and J ends, which lost 3 bases and 6 bases, there was a span of 15 bases. The CDR3 spells CASSFPREPLNEQFF. CDR3 DNA: TGTGCCAGCAGTTTCCCGAGGGAGCCCCTCAATGAGCAGTTCTTC.

V gene TRBV7-8 combines with J gene TRBJ2-1, with 12 bases that match TRBD2. The CDR3 is 18 residues long. V gave up 5 bases and J gave up 1 base; unmatched junction bases: 9. Germline values: CDR1 SGHVS, CDR2 FQNEAQ. CDR3 bases: TGTGCCAGCAGCATTTCTGGACTAGCGGGATTTTCCTACAATGAGCAGTTCTTC. It encodes CASSISGLAGFSYNEQFF.

By its share, this clonotype is medium-sized. The chain links TRBV5-5 to TRBJ1-3; no clear D. This CDR3 region has 14 residues. Trimming took 4 bases from V and 3 from J, leaving 11 bases between them. The germline V gene encodes CDR1 SGHKS and CDR2 YYEKEE (reference sequence). For the CDR3, the DNA is TGTGCCAGCAGCCCTGATGGCAGTGGAAACACCATATATTTT. Protein sequence: CASSPDGSGNTIYF.

The gene calls are TRBV10-3 and TRBJ2-1; the D gene is possibly TRBD2 (6 bases). V was pared by 3 bases and J by 10 bases, with 10 bases between. The CDR3 covers 12 residues. In germline, CDR1 is ENHRY, CDR2 SYGVKD. CDR3 region: CAISEERAEQFF. Here the CDR3 DNA reads TGTGCCATCAGTGAAGAGCGGGCCGAGCAGTTCTTC.